The rows below give T cell receptor beta chains drawn from one sample of a study of blood T cell repertoires in COVID-19. Using immunoSEQ multiplex PCR, the repertoire was profiled, and TCRdb retains in-frame clones only, with some absent. Of around 250,000 clones in the sample, 80% to 85% were seen once. Sequenced material: peripheral blood. Receptor source: a middle-aged woman who had recovered from COVID-19. The CDR3 runs from the conserved cysteine through the conserved F or W. Fields, in order: V gene, clone size, J gene, D gene, CDR3 protein, CDR3 DNA. The D gene is left open where the match is weak. For some rows the clone size is stated as once, few or many, or as a class when expanded; others skip it.

>TRBV28|few|TRBJ1-5|TRBD1
CASSWGQDNQPQHF
TGTGCCAGCAGCTGGGGACAGGACAATCAGCCCCAGCATTTT
>TRBV6-7|NA|TRBJ2-1|NA
CASSYWEYNEQFF
TGTGCCAGCAGTTACTGGGAGTACAATGAGCAGTTCTTC
>TRBV13|NA|TRBJ2-1|NA
CASTPRGFTGDNEQFF
TGTGCCAGCACCCCCCGAGGGTTTACCGGGGACAATGAGCAGTTCTTC
>TRBV4-1|NA|TRBJ1-6|NA
CASSQDVRSSYNSPLHF
TGCGCCAGCAGCCAAGATGTTAGGAGCTCCTATAATTCACCCCTCCACTTT
>TRBV18|NA|TRBJ2-7|NA
CASSKEAYEQYF
TGTGCCAGCTCAAAGGAGGCTTACGAGCAGTACTTC
>TRBV11-2|NA|TRBJ2-2|NA
CASRFVRGNTGELFF
TGTGCCAGCAGATTCGTCAGGGGTAACACCGGGGAGCTGTTTTTT
>TRBV3-1/TRBV3-2|once|TRBJ2-7|NA
CASSQASRGWVEQYF
TGTGCCAGCAGCCAAGCCTCGCGGGGATGGGTCGAGCAGTACTTC
>TRBV15|NA|TRBJ1-1|NA
CATSRDGGIDTEAFF
TGTGCCACCAGCAGAGATGGGGGCATAGACACTGAAGCTTTCTTT
>TRBV2|NA|TRBJ1-6|NA
CASIPAGGNSPLHF
TGTGCCAGCATTCCCGCGGGCGGGAATTCACCCCTCCACTTT
>TRBV20-1|NA|TRBJ2-7|TRBD1
CSASGGQGTYEQYF
TGCAGTGCTAGTGGAGGACAGGGCACCTACGAGCAGTACTTC
>TRBV2|NA|TRBJ2-2|NA
CASEKETETGELFF
TGTGCCAGCGAGAAGGAGACAGAAACCGGGGAGCTGTTTTTT
>TRBV18|NA|TRBJ1-6|NA
CASSPVGQVNSPLHF
TGTGCCAGCTCACCAGTGGGACAAGTCAATTCACCCCTCCACTTT
>TRBV30|NA|TRBJ1-6|NA
CAWSTVEVSPLHF
TGTGCCTGGAGTACAGTCGAAGTATCACCCCTCCACTTT
>TRBV2|many|TRBJ2-5|NA
CASISRGTPYYF
TGTGCCAGCATATCCCGAGGGACTCCTTATTACTTC
>TRBV5-1|NA|TRBJ1-1|NA
CASSLEGQNTEAFF
TGCGCCAGCAGCTTGGAGGGGCAGAACACTGAAGCTTTCTTT
>TRBV7-9|few|TRBJ1-2|NA
CASSLAIQTYGYTF
TGTGCCAGCAGCTTAGCGATACAGACCTATGGCTACACCTTC
>TRBV5-6|NA|TRBJ1-1|NA
CASSLEWGDEAFF
TGTGCCAGCAGCTTGGAATGGGGGGACGAAGCTTTCTTT
>TRBV6-5|NA|TRBJ1-1|NA
CASNKDSLGTEAFF
TGTGCCAGCAATAAAGACAGTTTGGGAACTGAAGCTTTCTTT
>TRBV29-1|NA|TRBJ2-6|NA
CSVVVAGANVLTF
TGCAGCGTCGTAGTGGCTGGGGCCAACGTCCTGACTTTC
>TRBV11-2|NA|TRBJ1-4|NA
CASSPGPGVNEKLFF
TGTGCCAGCAGCCCGGGACCGGGGGTGAATGAAAAACTGTTTTTT
>TRBV27|NA|TRBJ2-7|NA
CASSFRGISYEQYF
TGTGCCAGCAGTTTCAGGGGAATCTCCTACGAGCAGTACTTC
>TRBV5-4|NA|TRBJ1-1|TRBD1
CASSQPRGLFTEAFF
TGTGCCAGCAGTCAACCGAGGGGGCTGTTCACTGAAGCTTTCTTT
>TRBV10-3|NA|TRBJ2-7|NA
CAISDSTGPYEQYF
TGTGCCATCAGTGATAGCACAGGGCCCTACGAGCAGTACTTC
>TRBV15|NA|TRBJ2-3|NA
CATSRDLQGGTDTQYF
TGTGCCACCAGCAGAGATTTGCAGGGGGGAACAGATACGCAGTATTTT
>TRBV28|NA|TRBJ2-4|NA
CASSPPLRNIQYF
TGTGCCAGCAGTCCTCCTCTAAGAAACATTCAGTACTTC
>TRBV9|NA|TRBJ2-1|TRBD2
CASSIAGGYYNEQFF
TGTGCCAGCAGTATAGCGGGGGGATACTACAATGAGCAGTTCTTC
>TRBV28|NA|TRBJ1-6|NA
CASSFETAGDNSPLHF
TGTGCCAGCAGTTTCGAGACGGCAGGGGATAATTCACCCCTCCACTTT
>TRBV5-1|NA|TRBJ1-6|NA
CASSLGQLNSPLHF
TGCGCCAGCAGCTTGGGACAGCTTAATTCACCCCTCCACTTT
>TRBV12-3/TRBV12-4|NA|TRBJ2-3|NA
CASSDQGPDTQYF
TGTGCCAGCAGTGACCAGGGGCCAGATACGCAGTATTTT
>TRBV10-2|once|TRBJ1-1|NA
CASSEGRGITEAFF
TGCGCCAGCAGTGAGGGCAGGGGAATCACTGAAGCTTTCTTT
>TRBV18|once|TRBJ1-4|NA
CASSPPSLSGEKLFF
TGTGCCAGCTCACCACCGTCTCTTAGCGGGGAAAAACTGTTTTTT
>TRBV19|NA|TRBJ1-6|TRBD1
CASSLRGRSPLHF
TGTGCCAGTAGTCTCAGGGGGCGGTCACCCCTCCACTTT
>TRBV2|NA|TRBJ2-5|TRBD1
CARGNPGQGAGETQYF
TGTGCCAGGGGGAATCCGGGACAGGGGGCGGGAGAGACCCAGTACTTC
>TRBV3-1/TRBV3-2|NA|TRBJ1-2|NA
CASSQLQGPNYGYTF
TGTGCCAGCAGCCAACTACAGGGCCCAAACTATGGCTACACCTTC
>TRBV5-6|NA|TRBJ1-1|NA
CASSLSTSWGTEAFF
TGTGCCAGCAGCCTTTCGACTAGCTGGGGCACTGAAGCTTTCTTT
>TRBV18|NA|TRBJ1-2|NA
CASSDIQTGNYGYTF
TGTGCCAGCTCAGACATACAAACAGGGAACTATGGCTACACCTTC